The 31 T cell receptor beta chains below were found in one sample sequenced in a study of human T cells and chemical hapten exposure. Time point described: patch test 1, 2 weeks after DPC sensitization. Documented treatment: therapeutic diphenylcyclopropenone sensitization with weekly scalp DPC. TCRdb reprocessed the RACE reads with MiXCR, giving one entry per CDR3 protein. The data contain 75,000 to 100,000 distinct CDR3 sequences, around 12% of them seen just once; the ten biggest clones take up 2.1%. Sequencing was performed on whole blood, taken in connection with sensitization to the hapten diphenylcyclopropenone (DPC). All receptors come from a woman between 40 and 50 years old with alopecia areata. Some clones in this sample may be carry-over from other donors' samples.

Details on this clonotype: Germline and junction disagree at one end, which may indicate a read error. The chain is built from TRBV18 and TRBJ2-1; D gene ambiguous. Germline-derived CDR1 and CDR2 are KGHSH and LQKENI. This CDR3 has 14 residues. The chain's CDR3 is CASSFFRSHNEQFF. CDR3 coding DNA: TGTGCCAGCTCATTCTTTCGGTCCCACAACGAGCAGTTCTTC.

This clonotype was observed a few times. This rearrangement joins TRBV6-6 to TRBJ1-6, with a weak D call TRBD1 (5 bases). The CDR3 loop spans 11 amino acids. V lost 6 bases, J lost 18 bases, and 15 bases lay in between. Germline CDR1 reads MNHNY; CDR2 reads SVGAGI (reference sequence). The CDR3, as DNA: TGTGCCAGCAGCTCCGGGACGGCAACCCACTTT. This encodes CASSSGTATHF.

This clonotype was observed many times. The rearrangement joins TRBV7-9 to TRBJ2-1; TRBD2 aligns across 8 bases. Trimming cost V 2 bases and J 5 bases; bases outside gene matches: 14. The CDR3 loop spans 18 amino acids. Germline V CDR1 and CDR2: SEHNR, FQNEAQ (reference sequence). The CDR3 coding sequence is TGTGCCAGCAGCTTAACCCCTGCCGGGACTAGGGCCGACAATGAGCAGTTCTTC. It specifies CASSLTPAGTRADNEQFF.

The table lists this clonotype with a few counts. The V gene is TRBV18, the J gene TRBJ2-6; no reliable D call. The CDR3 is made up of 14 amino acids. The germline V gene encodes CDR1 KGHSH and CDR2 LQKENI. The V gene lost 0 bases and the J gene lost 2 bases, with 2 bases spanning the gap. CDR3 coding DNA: TGTGCCAGCTCACCACCTACTGGGGCCAACGTCCTGACTTTC. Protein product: CASSPPTGANVLTF.

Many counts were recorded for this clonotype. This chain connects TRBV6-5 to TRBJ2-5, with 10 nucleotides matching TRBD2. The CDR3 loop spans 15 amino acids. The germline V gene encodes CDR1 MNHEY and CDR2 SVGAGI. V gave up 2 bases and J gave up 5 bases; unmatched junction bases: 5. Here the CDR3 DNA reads TGTGCCAGCAGTTACAGCGGGAGGGCCGGGGAGACCCAGTACTTC. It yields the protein CASSYSGRAGETQYF.

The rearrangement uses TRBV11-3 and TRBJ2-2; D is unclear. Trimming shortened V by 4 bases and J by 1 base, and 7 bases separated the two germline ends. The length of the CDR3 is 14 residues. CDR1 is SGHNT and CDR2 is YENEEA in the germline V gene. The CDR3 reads CASSSRGNTGELFF. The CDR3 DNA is TGTGCCAGCAGCTCCAGAGGGAACACCGGGGAGCTGTTTTTT.

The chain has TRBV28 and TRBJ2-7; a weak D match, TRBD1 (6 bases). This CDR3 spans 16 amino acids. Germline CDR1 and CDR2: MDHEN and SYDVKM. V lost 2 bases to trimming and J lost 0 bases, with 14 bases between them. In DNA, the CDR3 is TGTGCCAGCAGTTTACCCCCGGGACACTACTCCTACGAGCAGTACTTC. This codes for CASSLPPGHYSYEQYF.

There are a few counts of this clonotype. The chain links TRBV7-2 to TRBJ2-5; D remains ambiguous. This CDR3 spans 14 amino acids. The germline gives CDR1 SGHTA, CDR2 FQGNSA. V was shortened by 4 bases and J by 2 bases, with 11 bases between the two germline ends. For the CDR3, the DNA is TGTGCCAGCAGCTCTAGGGCAGGACAAGAGACCCAGTACTTC. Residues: CASSSRAGQETQYF.

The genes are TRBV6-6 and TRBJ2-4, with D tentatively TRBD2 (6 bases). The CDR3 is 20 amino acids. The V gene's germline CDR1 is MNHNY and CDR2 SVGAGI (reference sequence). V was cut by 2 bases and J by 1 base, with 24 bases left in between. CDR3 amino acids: CASSYPPGTFSGVAKNIQYF. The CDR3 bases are TGTGCCAGCAGTTACCCCCCTGGGACTTTCTCGGGGGTGGCCAAAAACATTCAGTACTTC.

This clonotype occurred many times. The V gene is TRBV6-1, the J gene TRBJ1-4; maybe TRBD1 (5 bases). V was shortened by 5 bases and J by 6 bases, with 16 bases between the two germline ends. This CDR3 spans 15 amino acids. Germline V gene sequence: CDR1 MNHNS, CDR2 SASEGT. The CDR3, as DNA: TGTGCCAGCAGTCCCAACGGGCAGGGTTATGAAAAACTGTTTTTT. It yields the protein CASSPNGQGYEKLFF.

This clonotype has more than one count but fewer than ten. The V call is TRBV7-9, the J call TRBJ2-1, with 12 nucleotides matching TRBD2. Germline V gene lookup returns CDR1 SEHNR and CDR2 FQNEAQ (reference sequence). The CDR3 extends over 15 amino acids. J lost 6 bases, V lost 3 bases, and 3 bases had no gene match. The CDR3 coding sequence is TGTGCCAGCAGCTTTGGACTAGCGGGAATCAATGAGCAGTTCTTC. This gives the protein CASSFGLAGINEQFF.

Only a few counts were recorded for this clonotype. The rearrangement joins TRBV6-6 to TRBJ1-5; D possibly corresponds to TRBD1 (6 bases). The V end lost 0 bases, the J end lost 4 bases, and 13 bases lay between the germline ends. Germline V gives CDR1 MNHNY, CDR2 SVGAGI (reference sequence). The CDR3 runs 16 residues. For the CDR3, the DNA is TGTGCCAGCAGTTACTCGGCCGGGACACAGAATCAGCCCCAGCATTTT. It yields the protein CASSYSAGTQNQPQHF.

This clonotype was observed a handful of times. Here the CDR3 reads CSALGGTSGSSDTQYF. In DNA, the CDR3 is TGCAGTGCCCTAGGAGGGACTAGCGGGAGCTCAGATACGCAGTATTTT. V and J are TRBV20-1 and TRBJ2-3, with 14 bases lining up with TRBD2. V was pared by 6 bases and J by 4 bases, with 9 bases of the junction left unmatched. Germline CDR1 and CDR2: DFQATT and SNEGSKA (reference sequence). The CDR3 length is 16 residues.

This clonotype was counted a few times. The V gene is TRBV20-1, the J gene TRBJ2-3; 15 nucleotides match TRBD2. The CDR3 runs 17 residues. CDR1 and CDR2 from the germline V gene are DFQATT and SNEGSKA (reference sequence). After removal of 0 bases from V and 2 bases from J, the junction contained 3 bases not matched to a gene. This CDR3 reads CSARDGTSGRFTDTQYF. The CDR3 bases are TGCAGTGCTAGAGACGGGACTAGCGGGAGGTTCACAGATACGCAGTATTTT.

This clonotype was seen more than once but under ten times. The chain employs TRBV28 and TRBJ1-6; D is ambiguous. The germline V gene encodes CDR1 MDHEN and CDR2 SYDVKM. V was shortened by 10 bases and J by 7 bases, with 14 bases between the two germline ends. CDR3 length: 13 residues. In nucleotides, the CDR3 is TGTGCCACCCAGTCTCAGCAGAATTCACCCCTCCACTTT. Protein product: CATQSQQNSPLHF.

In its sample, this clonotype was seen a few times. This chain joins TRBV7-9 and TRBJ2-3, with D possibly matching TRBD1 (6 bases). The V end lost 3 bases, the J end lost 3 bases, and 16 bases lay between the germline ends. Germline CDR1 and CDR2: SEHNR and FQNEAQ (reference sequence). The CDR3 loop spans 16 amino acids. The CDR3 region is CASSFMGARITDTQYF. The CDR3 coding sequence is TGTGCCAGCAGCTTCATGGGGGCAAGGATAACAGATACGCAGTATTTT.

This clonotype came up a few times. CDR3 sequence: CASRSKNRGYTGELFF. In DNA form, the CDR3 reads TGTGCCAGCAGGTCTAAAAACAGGGGGTACACCGGGGAGCTGTTTTTT. The rearrangement uses TRBV28 and TRBJ2-2, with TRBD1 matching over 8 bases. There are 16 residues in the CDR3. J gave up 3 bases and V 6 bases, and 9 bases lay outside the gene matches. Germline V gene sequence: CDR1 MDHEN, CDR2 SYDVKM.

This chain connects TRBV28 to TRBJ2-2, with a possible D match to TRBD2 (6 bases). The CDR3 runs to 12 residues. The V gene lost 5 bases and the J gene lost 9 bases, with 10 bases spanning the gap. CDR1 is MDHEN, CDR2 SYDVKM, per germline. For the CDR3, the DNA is TGTGCCAGCAGTCCCGGACTACGGGAGCTGTTTTTT. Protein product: CASSPGLRELFF.

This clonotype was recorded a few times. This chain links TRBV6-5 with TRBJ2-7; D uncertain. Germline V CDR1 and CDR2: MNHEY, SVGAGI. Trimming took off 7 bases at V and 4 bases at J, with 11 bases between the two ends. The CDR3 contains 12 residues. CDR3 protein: CASTATTYEQYF. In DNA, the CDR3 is TGTGCCAGCACTGCAACTACGTACGAGCAGTACTTC.

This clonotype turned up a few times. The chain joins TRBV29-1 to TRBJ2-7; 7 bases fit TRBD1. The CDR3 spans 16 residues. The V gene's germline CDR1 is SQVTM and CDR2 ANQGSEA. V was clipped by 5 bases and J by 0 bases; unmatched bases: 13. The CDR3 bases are TGCAGCGTTCGTCCCGTCGGACAGGAAAGCTCCTACGAGCAGTACTTC. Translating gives CSVRPVGQESSYEQYF.

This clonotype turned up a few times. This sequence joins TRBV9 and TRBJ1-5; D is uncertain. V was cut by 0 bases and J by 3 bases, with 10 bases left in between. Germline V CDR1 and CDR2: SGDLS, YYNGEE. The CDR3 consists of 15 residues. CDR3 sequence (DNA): TGTGCCAGCAGCGTAGCAGGTGAAAACAATCAGCCCCAGCATTTT. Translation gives CASSVAGENNQPQHF. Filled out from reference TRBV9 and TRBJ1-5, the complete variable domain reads DSGVTQTPKHLITATGQRVTLRCSPRSGDLSVYWYQQSLDQGLQFLIQYYNGEERAKGNILERFSAQQFPDLHSELNLSSLELGDSALYFCASSVAGENNQPQHFGDGTRLSIL.

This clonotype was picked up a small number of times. Written as DNA, the CDR3 is TGTGCCAGCAGTCCCGGACTGGTTGAGACCCAGTACTTC. Amino acid sequence: CASSPGLVETQYF. This sequence joins TRBV6-5 and TRBJ2-5; possible D gene TRBD2, 5 bases. Per the germline V gene, CDR1 is MNHEY and CDR2 is SVGAGI. V shed 5 bases and J shed 5 bases, with 12 bases lying between them. The CDR3 runs 13 residues.

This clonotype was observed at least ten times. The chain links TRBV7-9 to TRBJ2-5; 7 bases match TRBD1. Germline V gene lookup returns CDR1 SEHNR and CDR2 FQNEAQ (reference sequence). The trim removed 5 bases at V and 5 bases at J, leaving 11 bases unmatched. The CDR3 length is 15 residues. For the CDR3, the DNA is TGTGCCAGCAGCCCTCGACAGGGACCGGAGGAGACCCAGTACTTC. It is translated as CASSPRQGPEETQYF.

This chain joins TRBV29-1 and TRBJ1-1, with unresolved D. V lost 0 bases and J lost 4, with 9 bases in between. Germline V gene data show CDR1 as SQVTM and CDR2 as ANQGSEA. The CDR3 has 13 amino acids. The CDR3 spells CSVEEYKTTEAFF. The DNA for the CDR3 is TGCAGCGTTGAAGAGTATAAGACCACTGAAGCTTTCTTT.

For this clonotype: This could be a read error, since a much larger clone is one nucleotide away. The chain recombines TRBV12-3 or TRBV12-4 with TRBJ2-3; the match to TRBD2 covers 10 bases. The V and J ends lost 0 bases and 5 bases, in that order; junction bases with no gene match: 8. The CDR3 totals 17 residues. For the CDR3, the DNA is TGTGCCAGCAGTTTAGCCAAACTAGCGGGGCGCATAGATACGCAGTATTTT. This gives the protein CASSLAKLAGRIDTQYF.

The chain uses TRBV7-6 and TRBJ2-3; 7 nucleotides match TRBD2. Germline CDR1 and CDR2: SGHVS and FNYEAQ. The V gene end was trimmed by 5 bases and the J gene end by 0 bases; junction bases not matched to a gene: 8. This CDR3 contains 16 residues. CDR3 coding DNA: TGTGCCAGCAGCCCGTCGAATAGCGGGAGCACAGATACGCAGTATTTT. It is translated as CASSPSNSGSTDTQYF.

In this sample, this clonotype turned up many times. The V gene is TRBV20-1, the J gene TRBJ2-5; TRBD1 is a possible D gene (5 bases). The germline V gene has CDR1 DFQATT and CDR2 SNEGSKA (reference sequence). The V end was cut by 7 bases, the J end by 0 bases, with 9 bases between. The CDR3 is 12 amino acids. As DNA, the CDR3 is TGCAGTGTGCAGGGTGACCAAGAGACCCAGTACTTC. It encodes CSVQGDQETQYF.

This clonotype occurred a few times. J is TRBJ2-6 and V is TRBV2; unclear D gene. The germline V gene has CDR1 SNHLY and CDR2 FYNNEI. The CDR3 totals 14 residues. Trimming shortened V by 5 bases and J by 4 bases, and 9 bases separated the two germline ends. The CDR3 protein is CASSYFSGANVLTF. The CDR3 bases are TGTGCCAGCAGTTATTTCTCAGGGGCCAACGTCCTGACTTTC.

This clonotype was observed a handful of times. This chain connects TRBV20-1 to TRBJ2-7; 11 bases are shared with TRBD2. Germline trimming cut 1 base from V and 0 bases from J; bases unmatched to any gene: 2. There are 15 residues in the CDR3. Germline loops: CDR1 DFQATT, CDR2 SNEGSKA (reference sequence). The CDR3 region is CSARVAGGNSYEQYF. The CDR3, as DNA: TGCAGTGCTAGAGTAGCGGGAGGGAACTCCTACGAGCAGTACTTC.

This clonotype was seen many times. This CDR3 is CASGLGTGPLFEQYF. DNA of the CDR3: TGTGCCAGCGGCCTAGGGACCGGGCCCCTCTTCGAGCAGTACTTC. The chain links TRBV28 to TRBJ2-7; D may match TRBD1 or TRBD2 (5 bases each). Germline V gene data show CDR1 as MDHEN and CDR2 as SYDVKM. CDR3 size: 15 residues. The germline V and J ends were trimmed by 8 bases and 6 bases, with 23 bases remaining between them.

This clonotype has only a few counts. CDR3 sequence reads: CASSWGGTSKTQYF. CDR3 bases: TGTGCCAGCAGTTGGGGGGGGACGTCGAAGACCCAGTACTTC. The V gene is TRBV28, the J gene TRBJ2-5; 7 bases agree with TRBD2. This CDR3 contains 14 residues. The V gene's germline CDR1 is MDHEN and CDR2 SYDVKM. The V segment lost 4 bases and the J segment 6 bases; nucleotides outside the gene matches: 8. Full variable domain (missing parts from reference TRBV28 and TRBJ2-5): DVKVTQSSRYLVKRTGEKVFLECVQDMDHENMFWYRQDPGLGLRLIYFSYDVKMKEKGDIPEGYSVSREKKERFSLILESASTNQTSMYLCASSWGGTSKTQYFGPGTRLLVL.